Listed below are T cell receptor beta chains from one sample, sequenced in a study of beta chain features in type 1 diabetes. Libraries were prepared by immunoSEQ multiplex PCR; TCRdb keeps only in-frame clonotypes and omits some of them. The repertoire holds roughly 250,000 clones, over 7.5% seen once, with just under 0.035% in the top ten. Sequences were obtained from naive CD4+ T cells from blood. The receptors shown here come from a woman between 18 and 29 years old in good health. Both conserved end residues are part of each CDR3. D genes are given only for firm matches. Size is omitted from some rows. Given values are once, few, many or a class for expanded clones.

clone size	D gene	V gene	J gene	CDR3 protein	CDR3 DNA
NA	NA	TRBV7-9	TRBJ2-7	CASSLGLDSYEQYF	TGTGCCAGCAGCTTAGGCTTAGACAGTTACGAGCAGTACTTC
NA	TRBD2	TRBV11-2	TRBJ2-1	CASSSQRGERETVNEQFF	TGTGCCAGCAGCTCCCAAAGGGGGGAGCGGGAGACCGTGAATGAGCAGTTCTTC
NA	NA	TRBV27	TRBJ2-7	CASSLRRNYEQYF	TGTGCCAGCAGTTTACGGCGGAACTACGAGCAGTACTTC
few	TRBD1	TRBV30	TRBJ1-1	CAWSPYDRGNTEAFF	TGTGCCTGGAGTCCCTACGACAGGGGGAACACTGAAGCTTTCTTT
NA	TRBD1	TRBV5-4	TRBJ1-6	CASSSQGANSPLHF	TGTGCCAGCAGCAGCCAGGGGGCTAATTCACCCCTCCACTTT
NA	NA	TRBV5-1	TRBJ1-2	CASKGTGGEAYGYTF	TGCGCCAGCAAGGGGACGGGAGGCGAGGCGTATGGCTACACCTTC
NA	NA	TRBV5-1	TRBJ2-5	CASSLGWTEETQYF	TGCGCCAGCAGCTTGGGTTGGACAGAAGAGACCCAGTACTTC
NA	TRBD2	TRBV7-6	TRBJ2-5	CASSLTSEETQYF	TGTGCCAGCAGCTTGACTAGCGAGGAGACCCAGTACTTC
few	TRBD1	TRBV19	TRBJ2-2	CASIGTGGIGELFF	TGTGCCAGCATAGGGACAGGGGGTATCGGGGAGCTGTTTTTT
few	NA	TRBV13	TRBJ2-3	CASSSIFTDTQYF	TGTGCCAGCAGCAGCATATTCACAGATACGCAGTATTTT
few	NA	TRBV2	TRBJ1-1	CASSETGTEAFF	TGTGCCAGCAGTGAAACCGGGACTGAAGCTTTCTTT
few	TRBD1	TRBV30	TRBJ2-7	CAWTSPGTGYEQYF	TGTGCCTGGACTTCCCCCGGGACAGGGTACGAGCAGTACTTC
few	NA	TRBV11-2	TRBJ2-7	CASSLQGYEQYF	TGTGCCAGCAGCTTACAGGGCTACGAGCAGTACTTC
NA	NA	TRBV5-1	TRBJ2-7	CASATIRGGEQYF	TGCGCCAGCGCCACTATCCGGGGTGGCGAGCAGTACTTC
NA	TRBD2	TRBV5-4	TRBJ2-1	CASGREGLTNEQFF	TGTGCCAGCGGGCGGGAGGGCCTTACCAATGAGCAGTTCTTC
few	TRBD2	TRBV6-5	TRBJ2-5	CASSYIAGVEETQYF	TGTGCCAGCAGTTACATAGCGGGAGTAGAAGAGACCCAGTACTTC
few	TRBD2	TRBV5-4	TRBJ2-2	CASSSTSGGTTTGELFF	TGTGCCAGCAGTTCGACTAGCGGGGGGACAACCACGGGCGAGCTGTTTTTT
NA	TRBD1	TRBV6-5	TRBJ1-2	CASSYSTLGDSYGYTF	TGTGCCAGCAGTTACTCGACACTGGGGGACAGCTATGGCTACACCTTC
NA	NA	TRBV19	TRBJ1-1	CASSIDGGYTEAFF	TGTGCCAGTAGTATAGATGGGGGGTACACTGAAGCTTTCTTT
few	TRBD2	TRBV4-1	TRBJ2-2	CASSQDSNLADTNTGELFF	TGCGCCAGCAGCCAAGACTCTAACCTAGCGGATACGAACACCGGGGAGCTGTTTTTT
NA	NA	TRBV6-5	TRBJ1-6	CASSYYPPPGSPLHF	TGTGCCAGCAGTTACTATCCACCTCCGGGATCACCCCTCCACTTT
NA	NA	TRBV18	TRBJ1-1	CASSPPRLDRYEAFF	TGTGCCAGCTCACCACCAAGACTTGACAGGTATGAAGCTTTCTTT
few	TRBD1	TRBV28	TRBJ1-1	CASDRVNTEAFF	TGTGCCAGCGACAGGGTGAACACTGAAGCTTTCTTT
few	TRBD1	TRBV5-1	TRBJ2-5	CASSLARDRVLETQYF	TGCGCCAGCAGCTTGGCCAGGGACAGGGTCTTAGAGACCCAGTACTTC
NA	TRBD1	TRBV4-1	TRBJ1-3	CASSQVRGPRGPPGNTIYF	TGCGCCAGCAGCCAAGTTAGGGGGCCTCGGGGCCCGCCTGGAAACACCATATATTTT
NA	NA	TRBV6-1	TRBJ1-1	CASKPPGGPRTEAFF	TGTGCCAGCAAACCCCCGGGGGGCCCGCGGACTGAAGCTTTCTTT
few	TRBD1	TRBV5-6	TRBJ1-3	CASSLGQGGNTIYF	TGTGCCAGCAGCTTGGGACAGGGTGGAAACACCATATATTTT
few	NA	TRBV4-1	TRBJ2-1	CASSQTGTPKINEQFF	TGCGCCAGCAGCCAAACCGGGACTCCAAAGATCAATGAGCAGTTCTTC
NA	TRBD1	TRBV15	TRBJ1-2	CATSSSPPGTGYGYTF	TGTGCCACCAGCTCCTCCCCCCCCGGGACAGGCTATGGCTACACCTTC
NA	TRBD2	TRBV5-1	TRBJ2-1	CASSPGTRGSGEQFF	TGCGCCAGCAGCCCCGGGACTAGGGGCTCGGGCGAGCAGTTCTTC
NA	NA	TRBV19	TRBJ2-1	CASSATLGFFHNEQFF	TGTGCCAGTAGTGCAACGCTAGGCTTCTTCCACAATGAGCAGTTCTTC
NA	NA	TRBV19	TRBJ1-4	CAVGVREREKLFF	TGTGCTGTCGGTGTACGGGAAAGGGAAAAACTGTTTTTT
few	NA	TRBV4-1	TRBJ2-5	CASSQDVKGLVLMTQYF	TGCGCCAGCAGCCAAGACGTCAAGGGACTGGTCTTGATGACCCAGTACTTC
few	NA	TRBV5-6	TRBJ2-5	CASSTPRGYRETQYF	TGTGCCAGCAGCACCCCACGAGGGTACCGGGAGACCCAGTACTTC
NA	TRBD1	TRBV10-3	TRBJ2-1	CAMGQGVYNEQFF	TGTGCCATGGGACAGGGGGTATACAATGAGCAGTTCTTC
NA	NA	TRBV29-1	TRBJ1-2	CSAGGGPNYGYTF	TGCAGCGCCGGGGGGGGCCCTAACTATGGCTACACCTTC
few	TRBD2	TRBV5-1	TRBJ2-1	CASNLAGGNDEQFF	TGCGCCAGCAACCTAGCGGGGGGCAACGATGAGCAGTTCTTC
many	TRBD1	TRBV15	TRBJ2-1	CATSPQTGGLIGQFF	TGTGCCACCAGCCCCCAGACAGGGGGCCTCATTGGGCAGTTCTTC
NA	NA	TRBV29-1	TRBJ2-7	CSVEVAPAGTYEQYF	TGCAGCGTTGAAGTAGCACCGGCGGGAACCTACGAGCAGTACTTC
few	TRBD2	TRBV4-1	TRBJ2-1	CASSQGLATYNEQFF	TGCGCCAGCAGCCAGGGACTAGCGACCTACAATGAGCAGTTCTTC
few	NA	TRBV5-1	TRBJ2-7	CASKSGVWTYEQYF	TGCGCCAGCAAATCGGGAGTTTGGACCTACGAGCAGTACTTC
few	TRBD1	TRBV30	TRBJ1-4	CAWSASGGREKLFF	TGTGCCTGGAGTGCTTCAGGGGGCCGGGAAAAACTGTTTTTT
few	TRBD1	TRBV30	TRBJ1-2	CAWSGPGQGIDGYTF	TGTGCCTGGAGTGGGCCGGGACAGGGAATCGATGGCTACACCTTC
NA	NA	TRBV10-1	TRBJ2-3	CASSAELAASTDTQYF	TGCGCCAGCAGCGCCGAACTAGCAGCTAGCACAGATACGCAGTATTTT
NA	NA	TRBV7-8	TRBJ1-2	CASSLRAGLSDDGYTF	TGTGCCAGCAGCTTGAGAGCGGGACTATCCGATGATGGCTACACCTTC
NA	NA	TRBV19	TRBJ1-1	CATSYRDTEAFF	TGTGCCACTTCCTACAGGGACACTGAAGCTTTCTTT
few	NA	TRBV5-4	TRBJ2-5	CASSTVRRETQYF	TGTGCCAGCAGCACCGTTCGGAGAGAGACCCAGTACTTC
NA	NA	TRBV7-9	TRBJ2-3	CASSWRRVTDTQYF	TGTGCCAGCAGCTGGAGGAGAGTTACAGATACGCAGTATTTT
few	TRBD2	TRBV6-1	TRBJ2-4	CASSRRRAGGNIQYF	TGTGCCAGCAGTAGACGAAGAGCCGGGGGGAACATTCAGTACTTC
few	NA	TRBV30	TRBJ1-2	CAWRFDSGYGYTF	TGTGCCTGGAGATTTGACAGTGGCTATGGCTACACCTTC